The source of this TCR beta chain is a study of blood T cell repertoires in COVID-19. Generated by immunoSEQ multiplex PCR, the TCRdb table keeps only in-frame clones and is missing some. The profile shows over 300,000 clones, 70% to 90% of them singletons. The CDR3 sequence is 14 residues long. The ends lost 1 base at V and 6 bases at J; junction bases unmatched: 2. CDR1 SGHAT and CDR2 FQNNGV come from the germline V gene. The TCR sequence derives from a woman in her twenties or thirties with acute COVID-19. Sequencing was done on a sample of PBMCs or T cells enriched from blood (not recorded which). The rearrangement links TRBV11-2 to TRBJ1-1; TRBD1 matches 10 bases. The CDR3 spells CASSLADRGPEAFF. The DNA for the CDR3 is TGTGCCAGCAGCTTAGCCGACAGGGGGCCTGAAGCTTTCTTT.